This T cell receptor (beta chain) was obtained from a study of blood T cell repertoires in COVID-19. Across the whole study: The study drew acute and convalescent COVID-19 samples from the United States, Italy and Spain.

As originally analysed: Nucleated cell number was recorded as an estimate derived from reference gene primer amplification. Produced via immunoSEQ multiplex PCR; TCRdb's table is partial and in-frame only. V and J calls and clone size are given by that table; D and trimming were obtained from the DNA. In the table there are 250,000 to 300,000 clones, approximately 90% of which are singletons. The CDR3 extends over 15 amino acids. Germline CDR1 is LNHDA and CDR2 is SQIVND (reference sequence). J was trimmed by 6 bases and V by 6 bases; bases with no gene match: 9. Sequences were obtained from PBMCs or T cells enriched from blood (not recorded which). This clonotype was obtained from a middle-aged woman with acute COVID-19. This chain connects TRBV19 to TRBJ2-7; TRBD1 agrees at 12 bases. CDR3 region: CASSRDRGQFSEQYF. The CDR3 DNA sequence: TGTGCCAGTAGCCGGGACAGGGGGCAATTCAGCGAGCAGTACTTC.